These T cell receptor beta chains were read from a single sample in a study of blood T cell repertoires in COVID-19. The repertoire was sequenced with immunoSEQ multiplex PCR; TCRdb's copy has only in-frame clones and lacks some. The sample has about 250,000 clones, 88% seen once. The source material was peripheral blood. These receptors were taken from a woman aged 25 to 39 with COVID-19, enrolled during active disease. Each CDR3 is given with its conserved first and last residue.

v_call cdr3_aa
TRBV5-4 CASSLSSTDTQYF
TRBV5-5 CASSLISSGANVLTF
TRBV7-2 CASSIRRGQETQYF
TRBV4-1 CASSQRQVGSNQPQHF
TRBV6-5 CASRRGSYNEQFF
TRBV3-1/TRBV3-2 CASSQVGGKDTQYF
TRBV6-5 CASSRDRRAFF
TRBV7-2 CASSPTGVETQYF
TRBV19 CASSSRRGGTEAFF
TRBV10-1 CASSESLAGDETQYF
TRBV28 CASSLLSQETQYF
TRBV6-1 CASSESTGGWEQFF
TRBV19 CATTTAYGYTF
TRBV3-1/TRBV3-2 CASSPSRDSILANYGYTF
TRBV5-1 CASSLTSGISDTQYF
TRBV2 CASTRRSGGGNEKLFF
TRBV28 CASSLPGDRLADTQYF
TRBV4-1 CASSQDSGRISSYEQYF
TRBV14 CASSQAVYGYTF
TRBV9 CASSVSGNGGELFF
TRBV24-1 CATSDHIAGGTGELFF
TRBV6-1 CASSERSGAGGSPLHF
TRBV6-4 CASSDSAGQLNEQFF
TRBV28 CASQLQGAGSGELFF
TRBV6-5 CASFREKLFF
TRBV19 CASSINRKQYF
TRBV3-1/TRBV3-2 CASSRDSVEKLFF
TRBV7-8 CASSLWTEHSNQPQHF
TRBV4-3 CASSQAKNTEAFF
TRBV4-2 CASSQDNRYQPQHF
TRBV5-1 CASSPPTGGELFF
TRBV19 CASSLWGSVETQYF
TRBV6-5 CASSYRQGNSPLHF
TRBV3-1/TRBV3-2 CASSQDTTGANVLTF
TRBV27 CASSRGTEAFF
TRBV24-1 CATSEIRYGYTF
TRBV27 CASRPDRGGHYGYTF
TRBV5-6 CASSLNYPGLVETQYF
TRBV19 CASSMDRGLSEQFF
TRBV4-2 CASSQLAGGVIYEQYF
TRBV2 CASRDSGSDTGELFF
TRBV27 CASSLKYRFAYNSPLHF
TRBV5-5 CASSLWEEAASGNTIYF
TRBV11-2 CASSLSLELRYGYTF
TRBV5-1 CASSLGLQDGGELFF